The 23 T cell receptor beta chains listed next were all sequenced from one sample in a study of post-analysis software for immune sequencing data. Regarding the study as a whole: Among about 5 TRBV segments more frequent in patients than controls were TRBV5-6, TRBV5-1 and TRBV20-1.

TCR beta cDNA libraries included unique molecular identifiers. TCRdb re-called the PCR reads with MiXCR, one entry per CDR3 protein. The repertoire has 400,000 to 500,000 distinct CDR3 sequences, roughly 38% of them found once; the top ten carry 7.6%. Their antigens are not known. Specimen: blood. The receptors stem from a girl aged 2-9 years with multiple sclerosis.

The CDR3 reads CASSYPSRTSGGYNEQYF. DNA for the CDR3: TGTGCCAGCAGTTACCCTTCGAGGACTAGCGGGGGGTACAATGAGCAGTACTTC. V usage is TRBV28 and J usage is TRBJ2-7; 14 bases align to TRBD2. The CDR3 has 18 amino acids. The germline CDR1 and CDR2 sequences are MDHEN and SYDVKM. Unmatched junction bases numbered 15, after V lost 4 bases and J lost 7 bases.

The chain uses TRBV25-1 and TRBJ2-7, with 11 bases fitting TRBD2. CDR3 length: 15 amino acids. Looked up from germline, CDR1 is MGHDK and CDR2 is SYGVNS. V lost 3 bases, J lost 3 bases, and 4 bases stayed unmatched. For the CDR3, the DNA is TGTGCCAGCAGTGAGGGCCTAGCGGGGGGCTACGAGCAGTACTTC. Translating it yields CASSEGLAGGYEQYF.

The J gene is TRBJ2-5, the V gene TRBV20-1; 11 bases align to TRBD2. This CDR3 spans 15 amino acids. With V trimmed by 1 base and J by 5 bases, 6 bases remained unmatched. Germline loops: CDR1 DFQATT, CDR2 SNEGSKA (reference sequence). The CDR3 DNA sequence: TGCAGTGCTAGAGTATTAGCGGGAGGGTGGGAGACCCAGTACTTC. Its translation is CSARVLAGGWETQYF.

J is TRBJ2-7 and V is TRBV7-2; TRBD2 agrees at 7 bases. This CDR3 contains 15 residues. In germline, CDR1 is SGHTA, CDR2 FQGNSA. V was pared by 11 bases and J by 2 bases, with 15 bases of the junction left unmatched. The CDR3 DNA sequence: TGTGCCCCCCCCCCTCGGACTAGAGTTACCTACGAGCAGTACTTC. Amino acid sequence: CAPPPRTRVTYEQYF.

This clonotype has a handful of counts. This chain uses TRBV7-2 with TRBJ2-7; 10 bases match TRBD1. This CDR3 spans 18 amino acids. J gave up 1 base and V 2 bases, and 11 bases lay outside the gene matches. Germline V gives CDR1 SGHTA, CDR2 FQGNSA. The CDR3 DNA reads as TGTGCCAGCAGCTTAAACTTTCTCGGACAGGGGGGGTCCTACGAGCAGTACTTC. Protein sequence: CASSLNFLGQGGSYEQYF.

The V and J genes are TRBV20-1 and TRBJ1-1; 8 nucleotides line up with TRBD1. Trimming at V came to 5 bases and at J to 1 base, leaving 3 bases not matched to a gene. The CDR3 runs 13 residues. The V gene's germline CDR1 is DFQATT and CDR2 SNEGSKA (reference sequence). The CDR3 is CSAGDRGNTEAFF. CDR3 DNA sequence: TGCAGTGCTGGTGACAGGGGGAACACTGAAGCTTTCTTT.

V and J are TRBV14 and TRBJ2-7; the D is unclear. The CDR3 extends over 14 amino acids. V was pared by 4 bases and J by 1 base, with 11 bases between. CDR1 is SGHDN, CDR2 FVKESK, per germline. CDR3 region: CASSRGPPSYEQYF. CDR3 DNA: TGTGCCAGCAGCCGGGGTCCCCCTTCCTACGAGCAGTACTTC.

The chain carries TRBV29-1 and TRBJ2-7; D is perhaps TRBD2 (6 bases). The CDR3 is 11 residues long. Trimming removed 6 bases from V and 10 bases from J, with 16 bases in between. Germline V gene sequence: CDR1 SQVTM, CDR2 ANQGSEA. The CDR3 loop reads CSVAVREAQYF. DNA for the CDR3: TGCAGCGTGGCCGTTAGGGAGGCCCAGTACTTC.

The chain recombines TRBV10-3 with TRBJ2-7, with D possibly matching TRBD2 (7 bases). CDR3 length: 16 residues. V lost 2 bases, J lost 7 bases, and 21 bases lay in between. The germline gives CDR1 ENHRY, CDR2 SYGVKD. CDR3 sequence reads: CAISEGQRGGVGEQYF. The CDR3 DNA reads as TGTGCCATCAGTGAGGGCCAAAGGGGGGGGGTTGGTGAGCAGTACTTC.

The chain is built from TRBV3-1 and TRBJ2-7; D uncertain. Trimming pared 5 bases from V and 3 bases from J, leaving 11 bases between. The CDR3 is 13 residues long. Looked up from germline, CDR1 is LGHDT and CDR2 is YNNKEL (reference sequence). Here the CDR3 reads CASSSFSSYEQYF. As DNA, the CDR3 is TGTGCCAGCAGCTCATTCTCCAGCTACGAGCAGTACTTC.

This clonotype was observed many times. V gene TRBV12-3 or TRBV12-4 combines with J gene TRBJ2-7; 9 bases match TRBD1. With the DNA end fitting TRBJ2-5 better, the J assignment may be wrong. The CDR3 loop spans 13 amino acids. As DNA, the CDR3 is TGTGCCAGCAGCCGACAGGGGGGAGAGACCCAGTACTTC. Protein: CASSRQGGETQYF.

Details on this clonotype: A junction end diverges from the germline sequence, so it may reflect a read error. This chain joins TRBV7-9 and TRBJ2-7, with a tentative D call TRBD1 (5 bases). The germline V gene has CDR1 SEHNR and CDR2 FQNEAQ (reference sequence). This CDR3 is built from 14 residues. The CDR3: CARSLPDIPDEQYF. The CDR3 region has the DNA TGTGCCCGCAGCCTACCGGACATTCCGGACGAGCAGTACTTC.

The gene calls are TRBV20-1 and TRBJ2-7; 13 nucleotides line up with TRBD2. Germline V gene data show CDR1 as DFQATT and CDR2 as SNEGSKA (reference sequence). V dropped 6 bases and J dropped 6; count of bases not matched to a gene: 11. CDR3 length equals 15 residues. CDR3 region: CSALGLAGVSVEQYF. The CDR3, as DNA: TGCAGTGCGTTAGGACTAGCGGGGGTTAGCGTCGAGCAGTACTTC.

This clonotype showed up just a few times. The V and J genes are TRBV28 and TRBJ1-2; the D gene is possibly TRBD1 (5 bases). Germline-derived CDR1 and CDR2 are MDHEN and SYDVKM. Deletions cut 2 bases from V and 2 bases from J, with 12 bases between. The CDR3 is 15 residues long. Here the CDR3 reads CASSLPAGGNYGYTF. CDR3 coding DNA: TGTGCCAGCAGTTTACCAGCGGGGGGGAACTATGGCTACACCTTC.

V is TRBV25-1 and J is TRBJ1-1; D is perhaps TRBD1 (6 bases). V lost 5 bases, J lost 0 bases, and 13 bases lay in between. CDR1 is MGHDK, CDR2 SYGVNS, per germline. The CDR3 totals 15 residues. CDR3 protein: CASSRAGAMNTEAFF. For the CDR3, the DNA is TGTGCCAGCAGTCGGGCGGGGGCCATGAACACTGAAGCTTTCTTT.

V is TRBV12-5 and J is TRBJ2-5, with 7 bases lining up with TRBD1. The assigned J gene may be wrong: the sequence end matches TRBJ2-7 better. This CDR3 is built from 14 residues. CDR1 is LGHNT, CDR2 FRNRAP, per germline. Written as DNA, the CDR3 is TGTGCTAGTGGATCCGGGACAGCCAAGGACGAGCAGTACTTC. Its translation is CASGSGTAKDEQYF.

The chain uses TRBV27 and TRBJ1-2, with D maybe TRBD1 (6 bases). Germline V lookup: CDR1 MNHEY, CDR2 SMNVEV (reference sequence). This CDR3 is 15 amino acids long. V lost 6 bases to trimming and J lost 0 bases, with 14 bases between them. The CDR3 spells CASSQGPSANYGYTF. In DNA, the CDR3 is TGTGCCAGCAGCCAGGGGCCGTCCGCTAACTATGGCTACACCTTC.

The chain is built from TRBV12-3 or TRBV12-4 and TRBJ1-2; D ambiguous. The V end lost 5 bases, the J end lost 4 bases, and 11 bases lay between the germline ends. The CDR3 spans 13 residues. CDR3 region: CASSPGLFYGYTF. The CDR3 DNA reads as TGTGCCAGCAGTCCCGGCCTTTTCTATGGCTACACCTTC.

This chain joins TRBV29-1 and TRBJ1-2; D call uncertain. This CDR3 contains 13 residues. The V gene's germline CDR1 is SQVTM and CDR2 ANQGSEA. V lost 4 bases and J lost 2, with 11 bases in between. The CDR3 is CSVGVQTNYGYTF. The CDR3 DNA is TGCAGCGTTGGGGTGCAAACCAACTATGGCTACACCTTC.

This clonotype has a handful of counts. CDR3 region: CSAIWDRAWETQYF. CDR3 nucleotides: TGCAGTGCTATATGGGACAGGGCGTGGGAGACCCAGTACTTC. This chain links TRBV20-1 with TRBJ2-5; 9 bases align to TRBD1. Germline CDR1 DFQATT, CDR2 SNEGSKA (reference sequence). The CDR3 has 14 residues. V was clipped by 4 bases and J by 5 bases; unmatched bases: 8.

This clonotype appeared a single time. The V and J genes are TRBV4-1 and TRBJ2-7; 10 bases are shared with TRBD2. Germline trimming cut 2 bases from V and 2 bases from J; bases unmatched to any gene: 3. CDR3 length: 15 amino acids. The V gene's germline CDR1 is MGHRA and CDR2 YSYEKL. CDR3 DNA: TGCGCCAGCAGCCAATTAAGCGGGGGGGCCTACGAGCAGTACTTC. Its protein is CASSQLSGGAYEQYF.

The CDR3 nucleotides read TGTGCCATCGCCCTAGCGGGGAATTACAATGAGCAGTTCTTC. Residues: CAIALAGNYNEQFF. The rearrangement links TRBV28 to TRBJ2-1, with 9 bases identical to TRBD2. The CDR3 runs to 14 residues. After removal of 10 bases from V and 4 bases from J, the junction contained 8 bases not matched to a gene. CDR1 is MDHEN, CDR2 SYDVKM, per germline.

V and J are TRBV5-1 and TRBJ1-5, with 8 bases identical to TRBD1. This CDR3 contains 15 residues. The germline gives CDR1 SGHRS, CDR2 YFSETQ. V shed 2 bases, J shed 4 bases, and the junction held 5 bases outside the gene matches. In DNA form, the CDR3 reads TGCGCCAGCAGCTTTTGGACAGGGCCTAATCAGCCCCAGCATTTT. Translated, it gives CASSFWTGPNQPQHF.